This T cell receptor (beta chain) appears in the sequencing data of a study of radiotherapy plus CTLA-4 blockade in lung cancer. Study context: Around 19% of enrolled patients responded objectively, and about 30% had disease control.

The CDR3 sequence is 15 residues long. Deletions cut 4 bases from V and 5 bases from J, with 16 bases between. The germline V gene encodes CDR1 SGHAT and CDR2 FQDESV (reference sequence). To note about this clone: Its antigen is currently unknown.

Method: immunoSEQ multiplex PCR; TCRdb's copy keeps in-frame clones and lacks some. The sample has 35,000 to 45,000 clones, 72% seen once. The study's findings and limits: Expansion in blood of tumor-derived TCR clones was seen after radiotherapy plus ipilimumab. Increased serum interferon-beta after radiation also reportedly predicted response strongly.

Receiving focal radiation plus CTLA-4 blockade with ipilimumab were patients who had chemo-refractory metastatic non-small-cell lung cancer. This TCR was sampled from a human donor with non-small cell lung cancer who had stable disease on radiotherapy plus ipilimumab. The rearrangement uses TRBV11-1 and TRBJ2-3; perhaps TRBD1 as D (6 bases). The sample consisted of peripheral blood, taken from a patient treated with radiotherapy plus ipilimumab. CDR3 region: CASSSSAYRVDTQYF. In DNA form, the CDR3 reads TGTGCCAGCAGCTCAAGCGCCTACAGGGTAGATACGCAGTATTTT. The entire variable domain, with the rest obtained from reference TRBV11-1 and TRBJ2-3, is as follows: EAEVAQSPRYKITEKSQAVAFWCDPISGHATLYWYRQILGQGPELLVQFQDESVVDDSQLPKDRFSAERLKGVDSTLKIQPAELGDSAMYLCASSSSAYRVDTQYFGPGTRLTVL.